The next 8 T cell receptor beta chains were all read from a single sample in a study of cytomegalovirus exposure and HLA in healthy donors. Generated by immunoSEQ multiplex PCR, the TCRdb table keeps only in-frame clones and is missing some. This repertoire shows around 300,000 clones, around 86% found once; its top ten account for over 0.95%. Sequenced material: PBMCs. The receptor set was obtained from a woman in her late teens or twenties in good health and CMV-seronegative.

This chain links TRBV27 with TRBJ1-1; 12 bases agree with TRBD1. Germline V CDR1 and CDR2: MNHEY, SMNVEV (reference sequence). J was trimmed by 4 bases and V by 2 bases; bases with no gene match: 8. The CDR3 is 17 residues long. CDR3 in DNA: TGTGCCAGCAGTTTAACCGGGACAGGGGGCCGGGGCACTGAAGCTTTCTTT. This encodes CASSLTGTGGRGTEAFF.

This chain uses TRBV30 with TRBJ1-1; TRBD1 aligns across 10 bases. J gave up 3 bases and V 5 bases, and 3 bases lay outside the gene matches. Germline V gene lookup returns CDR1 GTSNPN and CDR2 SVGIG (reference sequence). This CDR3 contains 13 residues. CDR3 loop: CAWGTGDYTEAFF. CDR3 DNA sequence: TGTGCCTGGGGGACAGGGGATTACACTGAAGCTTTCTTT.

This sequence joins TRBV2 and TRBJ1-2; D remains ambiguous. Germline lookup yields CDR1 SNHLY and CDR2 FYNNEI. The CDR3 spans 16 residues. Trimming took 5 bases from V and 1 from J, leaving 17 bases between them. CDR3 DNA: TGTGCCAGCAGTCTCTTGACTGGCGGCTTTAACTATGGCTACACCTTC. Protein product: CASSLLTGGFNYGYTF.

The sample holds one count of this clone. The rearrangement uses TRBV5-6 and TRBJ2-7, with TRBD2 identical over 8 bases. In germline, CDR1 is SGHDT, CDR2 YYEEEE. The CDR3 extends over 16 amino acids. V trimming: 4 bases; J trimming: 3 bases; junction bases outside the gene matches: 12. CDR3 nucleotides: TGTGCCAGCAGCAGGGGGGGACTAGGGTCCCACTACGAGCAGTACTTC. This translates into CASSRGGLGSHYEQYF. The full variable domain, with the rest looked up from reference TRBV5-6 and TRBJ2-7, is DAGVTQSPTHLIKTRGQQVTLRCSPKSGHDTVSWYQQALGQGPQFIFQYYEEEERQRGNFPDRFSGHQFPNYSSELNVNALLLGDSALYLCASSRGGLGSHYEQYFGPGTRLTVT.

V and J are TRBV19 and TRBJ2-1; 10 bases map to TRBD2. The germline V gene encodes CDR1 LNHDA and CDR2 SQIVND (reference sequence). V lost 1 base and J lost 8; bases outside the gene matches: 8. The CDR3 length is 16 residues. The CDR3 nucleotides read TGTGCCAGTAGTATAGGGGGAGGACTAGCGGTGTATGAGCAGTTCTTC. It codes for CASSIGGGLAVYEQFF.

This chain uses TRBV6-5 with TRBJ2-1, with TRBD1 matching over 7 bases. This CDR3 comprises 14 residues. Germline lookup yields CDR1 MNHEY and CDR2 SVGAGI. V lost 2 bases to trimming and J lost 6 bases; unmatched junction nucleotides: 4. The CDR3 spells CASSYTGQANEQFF. DNA of the CDR3: TGTGCCAGCAGTTACACCGGACAGGCCAATGAGCAGTTCTTC.

Of note for this clone: The sample has other DNA sequences that encode this CDR3 too. The chain combines TRBV6-5 with TRBJ2-7; 7 bases fit TRBD1. Germline V gene sequence: CDR1 MNHEY, CDR2 SVGAGI. With V trimmed by 6 bases and J by 4 bases, 3 bases remained unmatched. CDR3 length equals 12 residues. CDR3 coding DNA: TGTGCCAGCAGAAGACAGGGTTACGAGCAGTACTTC. Translation gives CASRRQGYEQYF.

The CDR3 spells CASSQLLLGLRFF. Written as DNA, the CDR3 is TGCGCCAGCAGCCAACTATTACTAGGGTTAAGGTTCTTC. This sequence joins TRBV4-1 and TRBJ2-1; TRBD2 is a possible D gene (5 bases). The CDR3 consists of 13 residues. Germline loops: CDR1 MGHRA, CDR2 YSYEKL. V was trimmed by 2 bases and J by 15 bases, leaving 17 bases between them.